The 10 T cell receptor beta chains presented below share a single source sample, sequenced in a study of spatial heterogeneity in lung cancer. Noted time point: blood at routine non-recurrence follow-up after resection. From the 5' RACE reads, TCRdb called clonotypes with MiXCR, one entry per CDR3 protein. Altogether about 29,000 distinct CDR3 sequences are present, 10% being singletons, with the ten largest covering approximately 26%. This sample comprised PBMCs, obtained at follow-up. These receptors came from a female donor with early-stage non-small cell lung cancer.

The rearrangement uses TRBV6-2 or TRBV6-3 and TRBJ2-7; D is possibly TRBD1 (5 bases). Per the germline V gene, CDR1 is MNHEY and CDR2 is SVGEGT. V was trimmed by 7 bases and J by 2 bases, leaving 12 bases between them. This CDR3 spans 13 amino acids. DNA of the CDR3: TGTGCCAGCACAGGGTTCGGGCCCTACGAGCAGTACTTC. Protein product: CASTGFGPYEQYF.

In this sample, this clonotype turned up many times. The chain is built from TRBV27 and TRBJ2-3; D is possibly TRBD2 (5 bases). This CDR3 comprises 15 residues. Trimming left V 6 bases short and J 3 bases short, with 16 bases between. Looked up from germline, CDR1 is MNHEY and CDR2 is SMNVEV (reference sequence). CDR3 region: CASRLSAAGTDTQYF. In DNA form, the CDR3 reads TGTGCCAGCAGACTCTCAGCGGCCGGTACAGATACGCAGTATTTT.

Many counts were recorded for this clonotype. V is TRBV4-2 and J is TRBJ2-5, with 7 positions matching TRBD1. Germline CDR1 is LGHNA and CDR2 is YNFKEQ. V dropped 0 bases and J dropped 3; count of bases not matched to a gene: 4. This CDR3 comprises 15 residues. The DNA of the CDR3 is TGTGCCAGCAGCCAAGATAGGGGGACAGAAGAGACCCAGTACTTC. Residues: CASSQDRGTEETQYF.

This clonotype has at least ten counts. This rearrangement joins TRBV12-3 or TRBV12-4 to TRBJ1-1; D uncertain. The CDR3 is 13 amino acids. V lost 3 bases to trimming and J lost 6 bases, with 11 bases between them. Here the CDR3 DNA reads TGTGCCAGCAGTTTGTGGGATGGGGCTGAAGCTTTCTTT. Translating gives CASSLWDGAEAFF.

Many counts were recorded for this clonotype. V usage is TRBV5-4 and J usage is TRBJ2-7; 7 bases are a match to TRBD1. Germline-derived CDR1 and CDR2 are SGHNT and YYREEE (reference sequence). The length of the CDR3 is 16 residues. J gave up 3 bases and V 0 bases, and 9 bases lay outside the gene matches. CDR3 residues: CASSLALQGTNYEQYF. CDR3 bases: TGTGCCAGCAGCTTGGCCTTACAGGGGACCAACTACGAGCAGTACTTC.

This clonotype was recorded a few times. The chain recombines TRBV30 with TRBJ2-5; the match to TRBD2 covers 10 bases. Germline V lookup: CDR1 GTSNPN, CDR2 SVGIG (reference sequence). V was clipped by 7 bases and J by 1 base; unmatched bases: 6. This CDR3 region has 14 residues. CDR3 protein: CASLAGGRQETQYF. As DNA, the CDR3 is TGTGCCTCCTTAGCGGGGGGCCGCCAAGAGACCCAGTACTTC.

Ten or more counts support this clonotype. The chain joins TRBV12-3 or TRBV12-4 to TRBJ2-7, with 7 nucleotides matching TRBD1. CDR3 size: 14 residues. Trimming removed 2 bases from V and 3 bases from J; junction bases left unmatched: 4. This CDR3 reads CASSLSQGNYEQYF. CDR3 sequence (DNA): TGTGCCAGCAGTTTATCACAGGGGAACTACGAGCAGTACTTC.

The sample holds many counts of this clonotype. V usage is TRBV28 and J usage is TRBJ1-1, with D hard to call. The germline gives CDR1 MDHEN, CDR2 SYDVKM. V dropped 2 bases and J dropped 5 bases, with 12 bases sitting between them. There are 14 residues in the CDR3. In nucleotides, the CDR3 is TGTGCCAGCAGTTTAGAGACATCGGGGACTGAAGCTTTCTTT. It encodes CASSLETSGTEAFF. The variable domain in full, with the rest retrieved from reference TRBV28 and TRBJ1-1, is DVKVTQSSRYLVKRTGEKVFLECVQDMDHENMFWYRQDPGLGLRLIYFSYDVKMKEKGDIPEGYSVSREKKERFSLILESASTNQTSMYLCASSLETSGTEAFFGQGTRLTVV.

The table lists this clonotype with many counts. The chain joins TRBV29-1 to TRBJ2-2; no clear D gene. CDR3 length: 13 residues. V lost 0 bases to trimming and J lost 6 bases, with 8 bases between them. Per germline, CDR1 SQVTM and CDR2 ANQGSEA. This CDR3 reads CSVEETISGELFF. CDR3 bases: TGCAGCGTTGAAGAGACAATCTCCGGGGAGCTGTTTTTT.

The genes are TRBV5-1 and TRBJ1-1; 7 bases are shared with TRBD1. This CDR3 contains 14 residues. The germline CDR1 and CDR2 sequences are SGHRS and YFSETQ. The junction had 8 bases not matched to a gene; V was cut back by 4 bases and J by 5 bases. The CDR3 is CASSPRTGGTEAFF. DNA of the CDR3: TGCGCCAGCAGCCCCCGGACAGGAGGGACTGAAGCTTTCTTT.